Here is one T cell receptor beta chain with its context. PCR primers comprised 60 Vbeta and 13 Jbeta primers. Clones were read by immunoSEQ multiplex PCR, and TCRdb kept only the in-frame ones, dropping some. The sample has 100,000 or so clones, 76% seen once; the top ten hold about 7.5%. This record comes from a study of cytomegalovirus exposure and HLA in healthy donors. Turning to the study itself: HLA-typed donors contributed 65 million to 95 million unique TCRs, which were held in an early data release.

Looked up from germline, CDR1 is MDHEN and CDR2 is SYDVKM. V was pared by 5 bases and J by 9 bases, with 11 bases between. This CDR3 comprises 11 residues. The chain has TRBV28 and TRBJ2-7; D uncertain. The TCR originated in a man aged 35 to 55 in good health and CMV-seropositive. Sequences were obtained from PBMCs. The CDR3 coding sequence is TGTGCCAGCAGTCAAGACATAGGGCAGTACTTC. Amino acid sequence: CASSQDIGQYF.